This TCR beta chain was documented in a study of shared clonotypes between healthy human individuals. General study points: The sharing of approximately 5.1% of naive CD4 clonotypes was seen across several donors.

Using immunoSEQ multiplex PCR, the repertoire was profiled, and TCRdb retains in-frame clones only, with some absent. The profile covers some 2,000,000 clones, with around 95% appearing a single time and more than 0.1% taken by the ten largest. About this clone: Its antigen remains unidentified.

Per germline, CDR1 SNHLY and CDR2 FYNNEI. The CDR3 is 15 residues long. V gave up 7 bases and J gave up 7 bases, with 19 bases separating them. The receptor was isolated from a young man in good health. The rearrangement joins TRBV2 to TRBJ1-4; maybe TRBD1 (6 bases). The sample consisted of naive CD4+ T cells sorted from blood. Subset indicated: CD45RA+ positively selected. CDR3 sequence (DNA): TGTGCCAGCACTAACACGGGGGGGCGGATTGAAAAACTGTTTTTT. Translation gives CASTNTGGRIEKLFF.